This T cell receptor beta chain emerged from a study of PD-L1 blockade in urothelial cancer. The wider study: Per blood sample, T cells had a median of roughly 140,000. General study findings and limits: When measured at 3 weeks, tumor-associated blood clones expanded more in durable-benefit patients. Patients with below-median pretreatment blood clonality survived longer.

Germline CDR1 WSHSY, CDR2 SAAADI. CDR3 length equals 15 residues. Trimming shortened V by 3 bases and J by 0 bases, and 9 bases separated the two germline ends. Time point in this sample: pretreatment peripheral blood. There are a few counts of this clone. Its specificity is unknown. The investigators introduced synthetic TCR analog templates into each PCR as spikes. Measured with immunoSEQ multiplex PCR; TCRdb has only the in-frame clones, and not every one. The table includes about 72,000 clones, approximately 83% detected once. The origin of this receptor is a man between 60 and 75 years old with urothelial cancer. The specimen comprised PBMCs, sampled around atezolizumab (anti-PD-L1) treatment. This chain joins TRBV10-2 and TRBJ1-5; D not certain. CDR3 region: CASSDEVYSNQPQHF. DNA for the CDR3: TGCGCCAGCAGTGACGAGGTATATAGCAATCAGCCCCAGCATTTT.